A single T cell receptor beta chain is shown here with its context. Antigen unknown. The germline V gene encodes CDR1 MNHEY and CDR2 SMNVEV (reference sequence). The CDR3 spans 16 residues. V lost 6 bases, J lost 6 bases, and 22 bases lay in between. The data belong to a study of glioma-infiltrating T cells. Study conclusions and caveats: Non-neoplastic patients had below-expected tissue-blood divergence, while all gliomas exceeded expectation. Very few CDR3 sequences were shared between tissue and blood.

The iRepertoire nested amplicon-rescue multiplex PCR amplified TCR alpha and beta CDR3s from RNA. Tissue mRNA or PBMC total RNA, roughly 100-400 ng, went into one-step reverse transcription and amplification. TCRdb re-derived calls from the multiplex PCR reads in MiXCR, one entry per CDR3 protein. In the table there are approximately 40,000 distinct CDR3 sequences, about a fifth of which are singletons. The sequenced material came from glioma tissue, nonneoplastic brain tissue, or PBMCs (not recorded which). The TCR originated in a human donor with low-grade glioma or glioblastoma, undergoing nonglioma brain surgery, or in good health (not recorded which). V gene TRBV27 combines with J gene TRBJ2-3; the D is unclear. CDR3 residues: CASSQDPRGFEDTQYF. The DNA for the CDR3 is TGTGCCAGCAGCCAAGACCCGCGAGGCTTCGAGGATACGCAGTATTTT.